The next 29 T cell receptor beta chains were all read from a single sample in a study of T cell responses to AZD1222 COVID-19 vaccine. The repertoire was sequenced with immunoSEQ multiplex PCR; TCRdb's copy has only in-frame clones and lacks some. The sample lists more than 140,000 clones; around 88% were seen once. This material consisted of peripheral blood, taken on day 0 of MenACWY control vaccination. Source of these receptors: an adult in good health.

The V and J genes are TRBV2 and TRBJ1-2, with TRBD1 as a possible D gene (6 bases). V dropped 8 bases and J dropped 6 bases, with 16 bases sitting between them. The CDR3 totals 13 residues. CDR1 is SNHLY and CDR2 is FYNNEI in the germline V gene. The chain's CDR3 is CASVLVGADGYTF. CDR3 in DNA: TGTGCCAGCGTACTCGTGGGGGCGGATGGCTACACCTTC.

The rearrangement links TRBV7-2 to TRBJ2-2, with unresolved D. Between the trimmed V and J ends, which lost 7 bases and 0 bases, there was a span of 9 bases. CDR3 length equals 14 residues. Germline V gene data show CDR1 as SGHTA and CDR2 as FQGNSA. CDR3 nucleotide sequence: TGTGCCAGCACCCCACAACCGAACACCGGGGAGCTGTTTTTT. Translating gives CASTPQPNTGELFF.

The chain couples TRBV28 to TRBJ1-1, with a possible D match to TRBD1 (5 bases). With 6 bases removed from V and 10 bases from J, the gap between germline ends came to 18 bases. Germline loops: CDR1 MDHEN, CDR2 SYDVKM. The CDR3 spans 13 residues. CDR3 DNA sequence: TGTGCCAGCAGCGACCGTCCAGCGGGACGAGCTTTCTTT. It specifies CASSDRPAGRAFF.

The rearrangement joins TRBV7-2 to TRBJ1-1; no reliable D call. Trimming took 1 base from V and 0 from J, leaving 6 bases between them. This CDR3 is built from 14 residues. From germline, CDR1 is SGHTA and CDR2 FQGNSA. In nucleotides, the CDR3 is TGTGCCAGCAGCTTAGGTAGGGTGAACACTGAAGCTTTCTTT. It translates to CASSLGRVNTEAFF.

This chain connects TRBV4-3 to TRBJ1-6; tentatively, D is TRBD1 (6 bases). V was shortened by 4 bases and J by 10 bases, with 20 bases between the two germline ends. The CDR3 extends over 16 amino acids. CDR1 is LGHNA and CDR2 is YSLEER in the germline V gene. Written as DNA, the CDR3 is TGCGCCAGCAGCCCACTATATGGGCAGGGGAAATCACCCCTCCACTTT. It yields the protein CASSPLYGQGKSPLHF.

The V gene is TRBV9, the J gene TRBJ2-5; D is undetermined. The CDR3 is 15 amino acids. The germline gives CDR1 SGDLS, CDR2 YYNGEE. V was pared by 0 bases and J by 2 bases, with 11 bases between. This CDR3 is CASSVERTWQETQYF. The CDR3 nucleotides are TGTGCCAGCAGCGTAGAGAGGACCTGGCAAGAGACCCAGTACTTC.

This chain links TRBV15 with TRBJ2-2, with D tentatively TRBD1 (5 bases). The V gene lost 0 bases and the J gene lost 8 bases, with 16 bases spanning the gap. Germline assignment: CDR1 LNHNV and CDR2 YYDKDF (reference sequence). CDR3 size: 16 residues. The CDR3 here is CATSRDVGPTAGELFF. The CDR3 nucleotides read TGTGCCACCAGCAGAGATGTCGGCCCGACAGCTGGGGAGCTGTTTTTT.

The chain links TRBV6-1 to TRBJ2-1; D not certain. The V and J ends lost 2 bases and 7 bases respectively, with 3 bases between them. The CDR3 runs 11 residues. CDR1 and CDR2 from the germline V gene are MNHNS and SASEGT. CDR3 nucleotides: TGTGCCAGCAGTGAAATAAATGAGCAGTTCTTC. Residues: CASSEINEQFF.

The genes are TRBV7-9 and TRBJ2-1; 10 bases fit TRBD2. V gave up 5 bases and J gave up 8 bases; unmatched junction bases: 12. CDR3 length equals 16 residues. CDR1 and CDR2 from the germline V gene are SEHNR and FQNEAQ (reference sequence). This CDR3 is CASSGSGRARKYEQFF. For the CDR3, the DNA is TGTGCCAGCAGCGGCAGCGGGAGGGCCCGGAAATATGAGCAGTTCTTC.

A remark on this clone: An end of the junction does not agree with germline; a read error may underlie this. The chain links TRBV19 to TRBJ1-1; 7 bases fit TRBD1. The germline V gene encodes CDR1 LNHDA and CDR2 SQIVND (reference sequence). The CDR3 contains 14 residues. Here the CDR3 DNA reads TGTGCCAGCAGTAACAGGGGAACGAACACTGAAGCTTTCTTT. Residues: CASSNRGTNTEAFF.

J is TRBJ2-5 and V is TRBV7-9, with D possibly being TRBD2 (5 bases). The CDR3 extends over 15 amino acids. CDR1 is SEHNR and CDR2 is FQNEAQ in the germline V gene (reference sequence). The V end was cut by 4 bases, the J end by 8 bases, with 20 bases between. CDR3 sequence reads: CASSSSRPGILTQYF. Here the CDR3 DNA reads TGTGCCAGCAGCTCCAGTCGGCCGGGAATTCTAACCCAGTACTTC.

This sequence joins TRBV18 and TRBJ2-3, with 15 nucleotides matching TRBD2. The V and J ends lost 4 bases and 2 bases, in that order; junction bases with no gene match: 4. There are 17 residues in the CDR3. Germline V gene lookup returns CDR1 KGHSH and CDR2 LQKENI. In DNA form, the CDR3 reads TGTGCCAGCTCACTTGGGACTAGCGGGAGGCTCACAGATACGCAGTATTTT. Translated: CASSLGTSGRLTDTQYF.

This clone was observed a handful of times. The chain has TRBV20-1 and TRBJ2-5; D gene unclear. This CDR3 is built from 13 residues. Trimming pared 3 bases from V and 0 bases from J, leaving 8 bases between. Germline values: CDR1 DFQATT, CDR2 SNEGSKA (reference sequence). This CDR3 is CSASLTYQETQYF. CDR3 coding DNA: TGCAGTGCTAGTCTCACCTACCAAGAGACCCAGTACTTC.

The chain is built from TRBV7-8 and TRBJ1-1; D ambiguous. The V gene lost 5 bases and the J gene lost 1 base, with 8 bases spanning the gap. Germline V CDR1 and CDR2: SGHVS, FQNEAQ. CDR3 size: 13 residues. The CDR3 loop reads CASSHGRNTEAFF. Written as DNA, the CDR3 is TGTGCCAGCAGCCACGGAAGGAACACTGAAGCTTTCTTT.

This clone was seen a few times. The rearrangement uses TRBV11-3 and TRBJ2-1; TRBD2 matches 11 bases. The germline CDR1 and CDR2 sequences are SGHNT and YENEEA. Trimming cost V 4 bases and J 8 bases; bases outside gene matches: 10. CDR3 length: 16 amino acids. Here the CDR3 DNA reads TGTGCCAGCAGCTCAACCGGGACTAGCGGTTACCATGAGCAGTTCTTC. Translated: CASSSTGTSGYHEQFF.

V and J are TRBV7-3 and TRBJ1-5; D perhaps matches TRBD1 (5 bases). The V gene's germline CDR1 is SGHTA and CDR2 FQGTGA. Between the trimmed V and J ends, which lost 4 bases and 7 bases, there was a span of 8 bases. This CDR3 contains 12 residues. The DNA for the CDR3 is TGTGCCAGCAGCTCCGGGGGGCAGCCCCAGCATTTT. Residues: CASSSGGQPQHF.

V and J are TRBV19 and TRBJ2-7; maybe TRBD2 (5 bases). Germline V gene data show CDR1 as LNHDA and CDR2 as SQIVND (reference sequence). Trimming pared 4 bases from V and 2 bases from J, leaving 15 bases between. CDR3 size: 15 residues. DNA of the CDR3: TGTGCCAGTAGTAGAGGGTTTGGCACGACCTACGAGCAGTACTTC. Protein: CASSRGFGTTYEQYF. Based on the CDR3 plus reference TRBV19 and TRBJ2-7, the full variable domain is DGGITQSPKYLFRKEGQNVTLSCEQNLNHDAMYWYRQDPGQGLRLIYYSQIVNDFQKGDIAEGYSVSREKKESFPLTVTSAQKNPTAFYLCASSRGFGTTYEQYFGPGTRLTVT.

This clone was observed a single time. The V and J genes are TRBV7-3 and TRBJ2-2; no reliable D call. This CDR3 is 15 amino acids long. V was trimmed by 3 bases and J by 5 bases, leaving 13 bases between them. From germline, CDR1 is SGHTA and CDR2 FQGTGA. The chain's CDR3 is CASSLDPSLTGELFF. The CDR3 nucleotides are TGTGCCAGCAGCTTGGACCCCTCTTTGACCGGGGAGCTGTTTTTT.

V usage is TRBV5-1 and J usage is TRBJ2-2; unclear D gene. V lost 7 bases to trimming and J lost 6 bases, with 19 bases between them. Germline V lookup: CDR1 SGHRS, CDR2 YFSETQ. CDR3 length: 15 amino acids. The CDR3 loop is CASRPPGPRSGELFF. In nucleotides, the CDR3 is TGCGCCAGCCGACCCCCGGGCCCCAGGTCCGGGGAGCTGTTTTTT.

This clone has a single count. The chain carries TRBV18 and TRBJ1-4; 12 bases fit TRBD1. Germline CDR1 reads KGHSH; CDR2 reads LQKENI. The length of the CDR3 is 14 residues. Losses at the gene ends were 6 bases for V and 10 bases for J; bases not matched to a gene: 6. CDR3 nucleotide sequence: TGTGCCAGCTCGGGACAGGGGGCGAACGGAAAACTGTTTTTT. This codes for CASSGQGANGKLFF.

V gene TRBV11-3 combines with J gene TRBJ2-5, with D unclear. The V gene's germline CDR1 is SGHNT and CDR2 YENEEA. The CDR3 has 13 amino acids. V dropped 1 base and J dropped 5 bases, with 8 bases sitting between them. CDR3 sequence reads: CASSLVSAETQYF. The CDR3 DNA follows: TGTGCCAGCAGCTTAGTTAGTGCGGAGACCCAGTACTTC.

With respect to this clone: This may arise from a read error, as a much more abundant clone is one base away. The CDR3 nucleotides are TGTGCCAGCAGCCAGGGACAGGGAGGCAATCAGCCCCAGCATTTT. Translated, it gives CASSQGQGGNQPQHF. The chain carries TRBV3-1 (or the pseudogene TRBV3-2) and TRBJ1-5, with 9 nucleotides matching TRBD1. The germline V gene encodes CDR1 LGHDT and CDR2 YNNKEL (reference sequence). Losses at the gene ends were 3 bases for V and 2 bases for J; bases not matched to a gene: 2. The CDR3 sequence is 15 residues long.

The gene calls are TRBV4-2 and TRBJ1-5; D is uncertain. This CDR3 spans 16 amino acids. CDR1 is LGHNA and CDR2 is YNFKEQ in the germline V gene. V lost 0 bases to trimming and J lost 2 bases, with 11 bases between them. The CDR3 sequence is CASSQDSGSRNQPQHF. The CDR3 DNA reads as TGTGCCAGCAGCCAAGATTCGGGGTCCCGCAATCAGCCCCAGCATTTT.

The V and J genes are TRBV28 and TRBJ2-5; D might be TRBD2 (5 bases). Germline V CDR1 and CDR2: MDHEN, SYDVKM. V lost 9 bases and J 4 bases, leaving 9 bases between the germline ends. This CDR3 region has 11 residues. Here the CDR3 reads CASRERETQYF. In DNA form, the CDR3 reads TGTGCCAGTCGGGAAAGAGAGACCCAGTACTTC.

The chain employs TRBV29-1 and TRBJ2-1; possible D gene TRBD2, 6 bases. CDR1 and CDR2 from the germline V gene are SQVTM and ANQGSEA. The CDR3 has 15 residues. Trimming shortened V by 1 base and J by 10 bases, and 20 bases separated the two germline ends. CDR3 region: CSVEGAGTRDVEQFF. In DNA, the CDR3 is TGCAGCGTTGAAGGGGCCGGGACTCGCGACGTGGAGCAGTTCTTC.

V and J are TRBV18 and TRBJ1-1; D possibly corresponds to TRBD1 (6 bases). CDR1 and CDR2 from the germline V gene are KGHSH and LQKENI. The length of the CDR3 is 12 residues. V was trimmed by 3 bases and J by 7 bases, leaving 9 bases between them. CDR3 protein: CASSPRGIEAFF. DNA of the CDR3: TGTGCCAGCTCACCCAGGGGTATTGAAGCTTTCTTT.

V gene TRBV4-1 combines with J gene TRBJ1-1, with TRBD1 matching 11 bases. CDR1 and CDR2 from the germline V gene are MGHRA and YSYEKL. Unmatched junction bases numbered 9, after V lost 3 bases and J lost 6 bases. The CDR3 spans 16 residues. The CDR3 DNA reads TGCGCCAGCAGCCACGCGGGGGACAGGGGGTTACCTGAAGCTTTCTTT. Translating it yields CASSHAGDRGLPEAFF.

A single count supports this clone. The genes are TRBV30 and TRBJ1-6, with a weak D call TRBD1 (5 bases). Trimming took 5 bases from V and 5 from J, leaving 10 bases between them. Germline lookup yields CDR1 GTSNPN and CDR2 SVGIG (reference sequence). CDR3 size: 13 residues. DNA for the CDR3: TGTGCCTGGGGGGACGGACATAATTCACCCCTCCACTTT. This encodes CAWGDGHNSPLHF.

This clone was observed a single time. This rearrangement joins TRBV6-4 to TRBJ2-1, with 9 bases identical to TRBD1. The CDR3 has 16 amino acids. The trim removed 7 bases at V and 9 bases at J, leaving 16 bases unmatched. CDR1 and CDR2 from the germline V gene are MRHNA and SNTAGT. This CDR3 reads CASTPQGDRGFGEQFF. CDR3 DNA sequence: TGTGCCAGCACCCCCCAAGGAGACAGGGGGTTCGGTGAGCAGTTCTTC.